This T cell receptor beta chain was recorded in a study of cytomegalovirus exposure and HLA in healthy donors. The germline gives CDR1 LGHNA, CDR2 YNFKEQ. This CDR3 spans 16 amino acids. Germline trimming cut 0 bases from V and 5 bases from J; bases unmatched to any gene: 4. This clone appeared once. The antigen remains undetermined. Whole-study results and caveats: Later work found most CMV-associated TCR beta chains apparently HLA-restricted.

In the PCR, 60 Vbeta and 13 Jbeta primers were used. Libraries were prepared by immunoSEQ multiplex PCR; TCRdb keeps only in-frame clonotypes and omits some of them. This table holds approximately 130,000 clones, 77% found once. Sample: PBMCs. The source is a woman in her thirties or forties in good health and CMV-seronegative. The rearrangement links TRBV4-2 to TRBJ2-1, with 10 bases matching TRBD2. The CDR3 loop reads CASSQELAGGNNEQFF. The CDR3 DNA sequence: TGTGCCAGCAGCCAAGAATTAGCGGGGGGAAACAATGAGCAGTTCTTC.